Sequencing of this T cell receptor beta chain was carried out in a study of blood T cell repertoires in COVID-19. The overall study: Researchers got acute and convalescent COVID-19 samples from the United States, Italy and Spain. T cells, B-cell-depleted T cells, or PBMCs supplied cDNA or gDNA.

Under the authors' procedure: Estimated nucleated cell counts came from reference gene primer amplification. Libraries were prepared by immunoSEQ multiplex PCR; TCRdb keeps only in-frame clonotypes and omits some of them. V, J and clone size derive from that table, while D and trimming were established from the DNA sequence. The data contain 250,000 or so clones, more than 80% of them singletons. There are 12 residues in the CDR3. V was trimmed by 11 bases and J by 7 bases, leaving 17 bases between them. Germline V gene data show CDR1 as LNHDA and CDR2 as SQIVND (reference sequence). The V and J genes are TRBV19 and TRBJ1-1; tentative D call: TRBD1 (5 bases). The TCR sequence derives from a human donor in a cohort sampled during active COVID-19. Sequencing input: peripheral blood. The CDR3 coding sequence is TGTGCCTCCCGACCCGGGGGTAGTGAAGCTTTCTTT. Its translation is CASRPGGSEAFF.